The next 27 T cell receptor beta chains were all read from a single sample in a study of identical twins. MiXCR, applied by TCRdb to the 5' RACE reads, yields one record per CDR3 protein. Of fewer than 650,000 distinct CDR3 sequences listed, under 8.5% are singletons. The same sample was also studied in work on yellow fever vaccine responses in identical twins.

The sample consisted of PBMCs. The receptor set was obtained from a woman aged 18-29 years in good health.

The chain links TRBV28 to TRBJ2-3, with D uncertain. V was trimmed by 6 bases and J by 8 bases, leaving 18 bases between them. The CDR3 spans 14 residues. The germline CDR1 and CDR2 sequences are MDHEN and SYDVKM. The CDR3 spells CASSEERNLGTQYF. The CDR3 nucleotides are TGTGCCAGCAGCGAAGAGAGGAACTTGGGTACGCAGTATTTT.

This clonotype showed up just a few times. The chain couples TRBV11-2 to TRBJ2-2; D not resolved. The V end lost 6 bases, the J end lost 5 bases, and 10 bases lay between the germline ends. The CDR3 is 13 amino acids. Germline lookup yields CDR1 SGHAT and CDR2 FQNNGV. The CDR3 DNA reads TGTGCCAGCAGTTTTAGCCGTACCGGGGAGCTGTTTTTT. Its translation: CASSFSRTGELFF.

The chain is built from TRBV5-6 and TRBJ2-2; D may be TRBD1 or TRBD2 (5 bases each). CDR1 is SGHDT, CDR2 YYEEEE, per germline. This CDR3 comprises 17 residues. The ends were cut back, 3 bases at V and 5 bases at J, with 20 bases in the middle. The CDR3, as DNA: TGTGCCAGCAGCTCCGCCGGGGCTAGCCCGCCTACCGGGGAGCTGTTTTTT. It specifies CASSSAGASPPTGELFF.

The chain links TRBV20-1 to TRBJ2-2; D uncertain. The CDR3 extends over 15 amino acids. Germline V CDR1 and CDR2: DFQATT, SNEGSKA (reference sequence). V was pared by 6 bases and J by 0 bases, with 14 bases between. The CDR3 sequence is CSAQQNHPNTGELFF. In nucleotides, the CDR3 is TGCAGTGCGCAGCAGAACCACCCGAACACCGGGGAGCTGTTTTTT.

This clonotype has at least ten counts. This rearrangement joins TRBV5-1 to TRBJ2-1; possible D gene TRBD2, 5 bases. Between the trimmed V and J ends, which lost 0 bases and 7 bases, there was a span of 11 bases. This CDR3 has 14 amino acids. The germline V gene encodes CDR1 SGHRS and CDR2 YFSETQ. The CDR3 coding sequence is TGCGCCAGCAGCTTGGCTCTAGCCCGGAATGAGCAGTTCTTC. It specifies CASSLALARNEQFF.

This clonotype came up many times. V and J are TRBV12-3 or TRBV12-4 and TRBJ1-3; no reliable D call. The CDR3 is 15 residues long. The V and J ends lost 3 bases and 0 bases respectively, with 9 bases between them. This CDR3 reads CASSFGLISGNTIYF. The CDR3 coding sequence is TGTGCCAGCAGTTTTGGACTAATCTCTGGAAACACCATATATTTT.

This clonotype was seen a few times. The genes are TRBV5-1 and TRBJ2-3; D ambiguous. There are 12 residues in the CDR3. CDR1 and CDR2 (germline): SGHRS, YFSETQ. Deletions cut 7 bases from V and 2 bases from J, with 8 bases between. CDR3 loop: CASVDPTDTQYF. In nucleotides, the CDR3 is TGCGCCAGCGTCGACCCCACAGATACGCAGTATTTT. Combining the CDR3 with reference TRBV5-1 and TRBJ2-3 gives the whole variable domain KAGVTQTPRYLIKTRGQQVTLSCSPISGHRSVSWYQQTPGQGLQFLFEYFSETQRNKGNFPGRFSGRQFSNSRSEMNVSTLELGDSALYLCASVDPTDTQYFGPGTRLTVL.

This clonotype was picked up many times. The chain employs TRBV7-2 and TRBJ2-7; D is ambiguous. The V end lost 4 bases, the J end lost 6 bases, and 16 bases lay between the germline ends. Germline V CDR1 and CDR2: SGHTA, FQGNSA. The CDR3 runs 14 residues. CDR3 in DNA: TGTGCCAGCAGCTCTAACAGCGTGTCTGGCGAGCAGTACTTC. Amino acid sequence: CASSSNSVSGEQYF. The full variable domain, with the rest looked up from reference TRBV7-2 and TRBJ2-7, is GAGVSQSPSNKVTEKGKDVELRCDPISGHTALYWYRQSLGQGLEFLIYFQGNSAPDKSGLPSDRFSAERTGGSVSTLTIQRTQQEDSAVYLCASSSNSVSGEQYFGPGTRLTVT.

This clonotype has at least ten counts. The chain links TRBV5-1 to TRBJ2-3; a weak D match, TRBD2 (5 bases). Germline V gene lookup returns CDR1 SGHRS and CDR2 YFSETQ. V lost 3 bases, J lost 0 bases, and 5 bases lay in between. The CDR3 is 13 residues long. CDR3 sequence: CASSSGSTDTQYF. The CDR3 DNA sequence: TGCGCCAGCAGCTCGGGGAGCACAGATACGCAGTATTTT. Full variable domain (missing parts from reference TRBV5-1 and TRBJ2-3): KAGVTQTPRYLIKTRGQQVTLSCSPISGHRSVSWYQQTPGQGLQFLFEYFSETQRNKGNFPGRFSGRQFSNSRSEMNVSTLELGDSALYLCASSSGSTDTQYFGPGTRLTVL.

The DNA for the CDR3 is TGTGCCAGCAGTTTATCGTGGGCTAGCGGGAGGATCTACGAGCAGTACTTC. Translation gives CASSLSWASGRIYEQYF. The chain has TRBV27 and TRBJ2-7; 11 nucleotides align to TRBD2. CDR1 and CDR2 from the germline V gene are MNHEY and SMNVEV (reference sequence). This CDR3 region has 17 residues. J gave up 3 bases and V 0 bases, and 7 bases lay outside the gene matches.

CDR3 region: CASSSGQGNGQPQHF. The CDR3 nucleotides read TGTGCCAGTAGTTCGGGACAGGGCAACGGCCAGCCCCAGCATTTT. The rearrangement links TRBV19 to TRBJ1-5, with TRBD1 matching over 9 bases. V was clipped by 5 bases and J by 7 bases; unmatched bases: 9. Germline assignment: CDR1 LNHDA and CDR2 SQIVND (reference sequence). This CDR3 spans 15 amino acids.

This clonotype was found many times. The V gene is TRBV5-6, the J gene TRBJ2-1; no clear D. This CDR3 is 15 amino acids long. Germline V gene sequence: CDR1 SGHDT, CDR2 YYEEEE. V lost 2 bases and J lost 0, with 9 bases in between. In DNA, the CDR3 is TGTGCCAGCAGCTTACGTCTTAGCTCCTACAATGAGCAGTTCTTC. This codes for CASSLRLSSYNEQFF.

Only a few counts were recorded for this clonotype. This chain uses TRBV5-1 with TRBJ1-1; D is perhaps TRBD1 (6 bases). There are 15 residues in the CDR3. Germline CDR1 is SGHRS and CDR2 is YFSETQ. Trimming cost V 9 bases and J 4 bases, with 22 bases left between them. The CDR3 loop is CATKVGATGGTEAFF. Written as DNA, the CDR3 is TGCGCCACCAAGGTGGGGGCGACGGGGGGCACTGAAGCTTTCTTT.

This clonotype was detected only once. A much larger clone lies a single base off, so this may be a read error. This chain links TRBV12-5 with TRBJ2-2; TRBD2 might be the D (6 bases). CDR1 LGHNT and CDR2 FRNRAP come from the germline V gene. This CDR3 region has 16 residues. For the CDR3, the DNA is TGTGCTAGTGGCTCCCCAGGCGACCTGGGGACCGGGGGGCTGTTTTTT. Translation gives CASGSPGDLGTGGLFF.

This clonotype was counted a few times. V gene TRBV5-1 combines with J gene TRBJ2-2; D possibly corresponds to TRBD1 (6 bases). The CDR3 has 16 amino acids. V was shortened by 1 base and J by 1 base, with 11 bases between the two germline ends. Germline CDR1 and CDR2: SGHRS and YFSETQ. The CDR3 sequence is CASSLSGQRNTGELFF. The CDR3 DNA sequence: TGCGCCAGCAGCTTGTCCGGACAGAGGAACACCGGGGAGCTGTTTTTT.

V is TRBV11-1 and J is TRBJ2-1; no firm D call. This CDR3 comprises 18 residues. V was cut by 4 bases and J by 3 bases, with 22 bases left in between. The germline gives CDR1 SGHAT, CDR2 FQDESV (reference sequence). For the CDR3, the DNA is TGTGCCAGCAGCTCCCTCCCGGGCCATACCACTTTCTACAATGAGCAGTTCTTC. Translating it yields CASSSLPGHTTFYNEQFF.

This clonotype was seen more than once but under ten times. This chain uses TRBV6-1 with TRBJ2-7; 12 nucleotides align to TRBD2. The J segment lost 7 bases and the V segment lost 4 bases, leaving 5 bases of the junction unmatched. Germline V gene lookup returns CDR1 MNHNS and CDR2 SASEGT. The length of the CDR3 is 14 residues. CDR3 loop: CASSGLAGALEQYF. Written as DNA, the CDR3 is TGTGCCAGCAGTGGACTAGCGGGAGCATTAGAGCAGTACTTC.

This clonotype appeared many times. The V gene is TRBV4-1, the J gene TRBJ2-1; TRBD2 matches 8 bases. With V trimmed by 0 bases and J by 1 base, 14 bases remained unmatched. CDR1 MGHRA and CDR2 YSYEKL come from the germline V gene. The CDR3 has 20 amino acids. As DNA, the CDR3 is TGCGCCAGCAGCCAAGAACCCGCGGTATCCGGGACTAGATCCTACAATGAGCAGTTCTTC. This encodes CASSQEPAVSGTRSYNEQFF.

At least ten counts were recorded for this clonotype. J is TRBJ1-2 and V is TRBV7-9; TRBD1 is a possible D gene (5 bases). V lost 2 bases to trimming and J lost 8 bases, with 9 bases between them. The CDR3 contains 12 residues. Germline CDR1 and CDR2: SEHNR and FQNEAQ (reference sequence). CDR3 sequence: CASSLWGDGYTF. Here the CDR3 DNA reads TGTGCCAGCAGCTTATGGGGGGACGGCTACACCTTC.

Of note for this clonotype: One end of the junction does not line up with germline, which may come from a read error. This sequence joins TRBV24-1 and TRBJ2-1, with D unresolved. Germline CDR1 KGHDR, CDR2 SFDVKD. The CDR3 contains 14 residues. The CDR3, as DNA: TGTGCCACCAGTCATTTAAGAGTTCGGAATGAGCAGTTCTTC. The encoded protein is CATSHLRVRNEQFF.

Only a few counts were recorded for this clonotype. J is TRBJ2-7 and V is TRBV12-3 or TRBV12-4, with 12 bases identical to TRBD2. The CDR3 sequence is 14 residues long. Trimming cost V 6 bases and J 5 bases; bases outside gene matches: 5. The CDR3 DNA reads TGTGCCAGCAGACGGACTAGCGGGAACGACGAGCAGTACTTC. Amino acids: CASRRTSGNDEQYF.

This clonotype occurred many times. This chain links TRBV5-1 with TRBJ2-7; 8 bases map to TRBD1. The germline gives CDR1 SGHRS, CDR2 YFSETQ. V lost 0 bases, J lost 2 bases, and 7 bases stayed unmatched. The CDR3 is 16 amino acids. As DNA, the CDR3 is TGCGCCAGCAGCTTGGATCCGGGACAGGTCCCCTACGAGCAGTACTTC. Its translation: CASSLDPGQVPYEQYF.

Ten or more counts support this clonotype. The rearrangement joins TRBV20-1 to TRBJ1-1, with 9 bases matching TRBD1. CDR1 and CDR2 (germline): DFQATT, SNEGSKA (reference sequence). With V trimmed by 4 bases and J by 4 bases, 7 bases remained unmatched. The CDR3 runs 14 residues. The CDR3 sequence is CSAKTGGAGTEAFF. The CDR3, as DNA: TGCAGTGCTAAAACAGGGGGCGCAGGCACTGAAGCTTTCTTT.

This clonotype was seen ten or more times. The chain joins TRBV28 to TRBJ2-3, with 8 bases lining up with TRBD1. Germline assignment: CDR1 MDHEN and CDR2 SYDVKM. This CDR3 spans 17 amino acids. V dropped 4 bases and J dropped 4; count of bases not matched to a gene: 13. For the CDR3, the DNA is TGTGCCAGCAGTTACGGCGGGGCAGGGGGCAACGCAGATACGCAGTATTTT. It translates to CASSYGGAGGNADTQYF.

This clonotype has just a few counts. The chain has TRBV14 and TRBJ2-7; TRBD1 might be the D (5 bases). V lost 0 bases, J lost 7 bases, and 13 bases lay in between. The CDR3 covers 14 residues. From germline, CDR1 is SGHDN and CDR2 FVKESK. The CDR3 coding sequence is TGTGCCAGCAGCCAAGATGTAAGGGGTAGGGAGCAGTACTTC. Translated, it gives CASSQDVRGREQYF.

This clonotype showed up many times. This chain's CDR3 is CASSEIQGTGELFF. The DNA of the CDR3 is TGTGCCAGCAGTGAAATACAGGGAACCGGGGAGCTGTTTTTT. This rearrangement joins TRBV25-1 to TRBJ2-2, with TRBD1 as a possible D gene (6 bases). Germline values: CDR1 MGHDK, CDR2 SYGVNS. V was cut by 2 bases and J by 5 bases, with 9 bases left in between. The CDR3 consists of 14 residues. Filled out from reference TRBV25-1 and TRBJ2-2, the complete variable domain reads EADIYQTPRYLVIGTGKKITLECSQTMGHDKMYWYQQDPGMELHLIHYSYGVNSTEKGDLSSESTVSRIRTEHFPLTLESARPSHTSQYLCASSEIQGTGELFFGEGSRLTVL.

In its sample, this clonotype was seen a few times. This chain uses TRBV6-1 with TRBJ2-1; no clear D gene. From germline, CDR1 is MNHNS and CDR2 SASEGT. This CDR3 region has 15 residues. V was trimmed by 5 bases and J by 0 bases, leaving 11 bases between them. In DNA form, the CDR3 reads TGTGCCAGCAGTCCTGGCAGAACCTCCTACAATGAGCAGTTCTTC. It specifies CASSPGRTSYNEQFF.